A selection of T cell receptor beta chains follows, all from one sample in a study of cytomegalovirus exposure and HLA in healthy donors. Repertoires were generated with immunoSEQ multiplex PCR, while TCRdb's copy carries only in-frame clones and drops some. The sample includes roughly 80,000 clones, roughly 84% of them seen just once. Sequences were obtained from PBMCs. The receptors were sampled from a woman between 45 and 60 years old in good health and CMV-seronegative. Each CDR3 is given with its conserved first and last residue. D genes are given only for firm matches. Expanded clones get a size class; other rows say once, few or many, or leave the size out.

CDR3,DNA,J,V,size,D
CASSLAGGLAGGRSYNEQFF,TGCGCCAGCAGCTTGGCCGGGGGACTAGCGGGAGGGCGCTCCTACAATGAGCAGTTCTTC,TRBJ2-1,TRBV5-1,NA,TRBD2
CASSEAGGSNEQFF,TGTGCCAGCAGTGAAGCGGGGGGAAGCAATGAGCAGTTCTTC,TRBJ2-1,TRBV6-4,NA,TRBD2
CASRLTGTGGGAFF,TGTGCCAGCAGACTGACCGGGACAGGGGGGGGTGCTTTCTTT,TRBJ1-1,TRBV27,NA,TRBD1
CASSLASRGEQYF,TGTGCCAGCAGCTTAGCGTCAAGGGGCGAGCAGTACTTC,TRBJ2-7,TRBV7-9,NA,NA
CASSPSDGAGGQPQHF,TGTGCCAGCAGTCCGTCGGACGGAGCCGGGGGTCAGCCCCAGCATTTT,TRBJ1-5,TRBV28,NA,NA
CASSLGGTPGNEQFF,TGTGCCAGCAGCTTAGGGGGGACTCCTGGCAATGAGCAGTTCTTC,TRBJ2-1,TRBV7-3,NA,NA
CASTGGSTGELFF,TGTGCCAGCACTGGCGGGAGCACCGGGGAGCTGTTTTTT,TRBJ2-2,TRBV2,few,TRBD2
CASSEGRSNEKLFF,TGTGCCAGCAGTGAAGGGCGGAGTAATGAAAAACTGTTTTTT,TRBJ1-4,TRBV2,once,NA
CATLGQGPYEQYF,TGTGCCACCTTAGGACAGGGACCCTACGAGCAGTACTTC,TRBJ2-7,TRBV6-5,NA,TRBD1
CASSLGLRANTEAFF,TGTGCCAGCAGCTTAGGATTGCGTGCGAACACTGAAGCTTTCTTT,TRBJ1-1,TRBV7-8,NA,NA
CASRARGGVGEQFF,TGTGCCAGTAGGGCTCGCGGGGGGGTAGGGGAGCAGTTCTTC,TRBJ2-1,TRBV19,NA,TRBD2
CARRSGFSTGELFF,TGTGCCAGGAGAAGCGGTTTTAGCACCGGGGAGCTGTTTTTT,TRBJ2-2,TRBV21-1,few,NA
CASSQELPPINEQFF,TGTGCCAGCAGCCAAGAGTTGCCGCCTATAAATGAGCAGTTCTTC,TRBJ2-1,TRBV4-2,NA,NA
CASSGVRGAGEKLFF,TGTGCCAGCAGCGGGGTCAGGGGCGCCGGGGAAAAACTGTTTTTT,TRBJ1-4,TRBV11-2,few,NA
CASSLEQGADTQYF,TGCGCCAGCAGCTTGGAACAGGGTGCAGATACGCAGTATTTT,TRBJ2-3,TRBV5-1,few,NA
CASSLGAGGYTF,TGCGCCAGCAGCTTGGGCGCCGGTGGCTACACCTTC,TRBJ1-2,TRBV5-1,NA,NA
CASLRPPNEQYF,TGTGCCAGCCTCCGCCCTCCTAACGAGCAGTACTTC,TRBJ2-7,TRBV2,NA,NA
CASSSGNFNEQFF,TGTGCCAGCAGCAGCGGGAACTTCAATGAGCAGTTCTTC,TRBJ2-1,TRBV9,NA,TRBD2
CASSSRSGGDNEQFF,TGTGCCAGCAGCTCCCGTAGCGGGGGGGACAATGAGCAGTTCTTC,TRBJ2-1,TRBV4-2,NA,TRBD2
CASSFAEQETQYF,TGCGCCAGCAGCTTCGCAGAACAAGAGACCCAGTACTTC,TRBJ2-5,TRBV5-1,NA,NA
CASSKLGQGAPGANVLTF,TGTGCCAGCAGTAAATTGGGACAGGGTGCCCCCGGGGCCAACGTCCTGACTTTC,TRBJ2-6,TRBV5-6,NA,TRBD1
CASSLGDRGLEETQYF,TGTGCCAGCAGCTTAGGCGACAGGGGGCTCGAAGAGACCCAGTACTTC,TRBJ2-5,TRBV7-2,NA,TRBD1
CAISESIGAEAFF,TGTGCCATCAGTGAGTCGATAGGAGCTGAAGCTTTCTTT,TRBJ1-1,TRBV10-3,NA,NA
CASSLPTGTQETQYF,TGTGCCAGCAGCCTTCCGACAGGCACCCAAGAGACCCAGTACTTC,TRBJ2-5,TRBV7-9,NA,NA
CASSFGGANQPQHF,TGTGCCAGCAGTTTCGGGGGTGCCAATCAGCCCCAGCATTTT,TRBJ1-5,TRBV7-9,NA,NA
CSVESGTDTQYF,TGCAGCGTTGAGAGTGGCACAGATACGCAGTATTTT,TRBJ2-3,TRBV29-1,NA,NA
CAISEAGGRDQPQHF,TGTGCCATCAGTGAGGCGGGGGGTCGCGATCAGCCCCAGCATTTT,TRBJ1-5,TRBV10-3,few,NA
CASSPQGRISEQYF,TGTGCCAGCAGCCCACAGGGAAGGATAAGCGAGCAGTACTTC,TRBJ2-7,TRBV7-8,NA,NA
CASSEGTSGRTDTQYF,TGTGCCAGCTCGGAGGGGACTAGCGGACGCACAGATACGCAGTATTTT,TRBJ2-3,TRBV18,NA,TRBD2
CASKSPARYNEQFF,TGTGCCAGCAAATCGCCAGCTAGATACAATGAGCAGTTCTTC,TRBJ2-1,TRBV28,NA,NA
CASSLRGYPVYEQYF,TGTGCCAGCAGCCTCAGGGGGTACCCAGTCTACGAGCAGTACTTC,TRBJ2-7,TRBV2,NA,TRBD1
CASSLSNGNSNQPQHF,TGTGCCAGCAGTTTATCGAACGGTAATAGCAATCAGCCCCAGCATTTT,TRBJ1-5,TRBV27,NA,NA
CASSFLATDTQYF,TGTGCCAGCAGCTTTCTAGCGACAGATACGCAGTATTTT,TRBJ2-3,TRBV7-3,NA,NA
CASSLVPSGGYTF,TGCGCCAGCAGCTTGGTCCCTTCGGGGGGCTACACCTTC,TRBJ1-2,TRBV5-1,NA,NA
CASSLRTSGLGELFF,TGTGCCAGCAGTTTGCGGACTAGCGGATTAGGGGAGCTGTTTTTT,TRBJ2-2,TRBV27,NA,TRBD2
CASSSGQGFNEKLFF,TGTGCCAGCAGTAGTGGACAGGGCTTTAATGAAAAACTGTTTTTT,TRBJ1-4,TRBV27,few,TRBD1
CASSVGQREKLFF,TGTGCCAGCAGTGTGGGACAACGTGAAAAACTGTTTTTT,TRBJ1-4,TRBV6-1,NA,NA
CASSEPLALAGADTQYF,TGTGCCAGCAGTGAGCCCTTGGCACTAGCGGGAGCAGATACGCAGTATTTT,TRBJ2-3,TRBV6-1,NA,TRBD2
CASSLEGQGIDGYTF,TGCGCCAGCAGCTTGGAGGGACAGGGGATCGATGGCTACACCTTC,TRBJ1-2,TRBV5-1,NA,TRBD1
CASSVGAGGTYNEQFF,TGTGCCAGCAGCGTAGGAGCGGGGGGGACTTACAATGAGCAGTTCTTC,TRBJ2-1,TRBV9,NA,TRBD2
CASTQRDTYGYTF,TGTGCCAGCACCCAACGGGACACCTATGGCTACACCTTC,TRBJ1-2,TRBV6-6,NA,NA
CASSKLHSTPTNTEAFF,TGTGCCAGCAGCAAGCTGCACAGTACCCCAACGAACACTGAAGCTTTCTTT,TRBJ1-1,TRBV5-4,NA,NA
CASSRGVGGQETQYF,TGCGCCAGCAGTCGCGGTGTCGGGGGACAAGAGACCCAGTACTTC,TRBJ2-5,TRBV5-1,NA,NA
CASSRGFGQPQHF,TGTGCCAGCAGTAGGGGGTTTGGTCAGCCCCAGCATTTT,TRBJ1-5,TRBV2,NA,NA
CASSPWSRGTSGKTDTQYF,TGTGCCAGCAGCCCATGGTCCCGGGGGACTAGCGGGAAAACAGATACGCAGTATTTT,TRBJ2-3,TRBV7-3,NA,TRBD2
CASSQDRGNSPLHF,TGTGCCAGCAGCCAGGACAGGGGAAATTCACCCCTCCACTTT,TRBJ1-6,TRBV7-6,NA,TRBD1
CASSIDQGGWRNEQFF,TGTGCCAGTAGTATAGATCAAGGAGGCTGGAGGAATGAGCAGTTCTTC,TRBJ2-1,TRBV19,NA,NA
CAWSRGQFNEQFF,TGTGCCTGGAGTCGGGGACAATTCAATGAGCAGTTCTTC,TRBJ2-1,TRBV30,once,NA
CASSQDRIAHGTGANVLTF,TGCGCCAGCAGCCAAGATCGGATAGCACATGGTACTGGGGCCAACGTCCTGACTTTC,TRBJ2-6,TRBV4-3,NA,NA
CASSQDQGAGGETQYF,TGTGCCAGCAGCCAAGATCAGGGGGCAGGGGGAGAGACCCAGTACTTC,TRBJ2-5,TRBV4-2,once,TRBD1
CASSSKTSKAGKVTDTQYF,TGTGCCAGCAGCTCAAAAACCTCCAAAGCGGGAAAGGTCACAGATACGCAGTATTTT,TRBJ2-3,TRBV9,NA,TRBD2
CASSALAGFGNQPQHF,TGTGCCAGCAGTGCCCTCGCCGGGTTTGGCAATCAGCCCCAGCATTTT,TRBJ1-5,TRBV6-1,NA,NA
CASSSTGLGSGNTIYF,TGTGCCAGTAGTTCGACAGGGCTTGGCTCTGGAAACACCATATATTTT,TRBJ1-3,TRBV19,NA,TRBD1
CASSLNGGSTDTQYF,TGTGCCAGCAGCCTGAACGGGGGGAGCACAGATACGCAGTATTTT,TRBJ2-3,TRBV7-3,NA,TRBD2
CASSPDRGSGNTIYF,TGTGCCAGCAGCCCCGACAGGGGTTCAGGAAACACCATATATTTT,TRBJ1-3,TRBV6-5,NA,TRBD1
CSVRSSGGVKAEAFF,TGCAGCGTACGTTCTTCGGGGGGCGTTAAGGCTGAAGCTTTCTTT,TRBJ1-1,TRBV29-1,NA,NA
CASSSGRGNTEAFF,TGCGCCAGCAGCTCTGGACGGGGGAACACTGAAGCTTTCTTT,TRBJ1-1,TRBV5-1,NA,NA